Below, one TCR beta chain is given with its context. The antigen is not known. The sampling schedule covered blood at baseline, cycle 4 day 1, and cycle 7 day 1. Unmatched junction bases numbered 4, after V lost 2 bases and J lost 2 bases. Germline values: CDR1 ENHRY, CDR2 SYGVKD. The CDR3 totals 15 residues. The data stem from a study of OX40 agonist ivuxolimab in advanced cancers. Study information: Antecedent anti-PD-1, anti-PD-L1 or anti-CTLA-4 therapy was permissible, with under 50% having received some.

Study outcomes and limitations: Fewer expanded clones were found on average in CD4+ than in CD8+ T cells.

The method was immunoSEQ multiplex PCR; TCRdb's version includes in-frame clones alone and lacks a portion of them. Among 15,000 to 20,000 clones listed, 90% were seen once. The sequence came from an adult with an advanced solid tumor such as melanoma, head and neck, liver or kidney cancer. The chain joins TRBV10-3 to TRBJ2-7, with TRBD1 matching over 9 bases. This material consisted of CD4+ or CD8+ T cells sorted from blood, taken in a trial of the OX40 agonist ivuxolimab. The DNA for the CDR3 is TGTGCCATCAGTGAGGGGACAGGGTCTACCTACGAGCAGTACTTC. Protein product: CAISEGTGSTYEQYF.